The 13 T cell receptor beta chains listed next were all sequenced from one sample in a study of T cell changes during pregnancy in multiple sclerosis. Generated by immunoSEQ multiplex PCR, the TCRdb table keeps only in-frame clones and is missing some. The table has around 95,000 clones, about 90% seen once. Sequencing was performed on peripheral blood, taken after pregnancy. The receptors originated from a female donor with multiple sclerosis, enrolled in a pregnancy study.

The rearrangement uses TRBV6-5 and TRBJ2-7; D gene unclear. There are 13 residues in the CDR3. Germline loops: CDR1 MNHEY, CDR2 SVGAGI. Trimming left V 4 bases short and J 6 bases short, with 13 bases between. In DNA form, the CDR3 reads TGTGCCAGCAGTTCCTCCCACTGGTCCGAGCAGTACTTC. It is translated as CASSSSHWSEQYF.

This chain connects TRBV5-6 to TRBJ1-2, with 7 bases aligning to TRBD1. The germline V gene encodes CDR1 SGHDT and CDR2 YYEEEE. The CDR3 runs to 14 residues. The trim removed 4 bases at V and 8 bases at J, leaving 11 bases unmatched. CDR3 residues: CASSPGPRGEGYTF. In DNA, the CDR3 is TGTGCCAGCAGCCCAGGACCCAGGGGGGAGGGCTACACCTTC. Full variable domain (rest looked up from reference TRBV5-6 and TRBJ1-2): DAGVTQSPTHLIKTRGQQVTLRCSPKSGHDTVSWYQQALGQGPQFIFQYYEEEERQRGNFPDRFSGHQFPNYSSELNVNALLLGDSALYLCASSPGPRGEGYTFGSGTRLTVV.

The V and J genes are TRBV28 and TRBJ2-7; 9 bases are a match to TRBD1. The V gene end was trimmed by 5 bases and the J gene end by 1 base; junction bases not matched to a gene: 12. Germline V gene sequence: CDR1 MDHEN, CDR2 SYDVKM. The CDR3 has 17 amino acids. The CDR3 loop is CASSPLGFGTGSYEQYF. The CDR3 nucleotides are TGTGCCAGCAGTCCATTGGGTTTTGGGACAGGGTCCTACGAGCAGTACTTC.

The genes are TRBV4-1 and TRBJ2-2, with 7 bases matching TRBD2. J lost 4 bases, V lost 0 bases, and 11 bases had no gene match. The CDR3 is 18 amino acids. CDR1 and CDR2 (germline): MGHRA, YSYEKL. The CDR3 DNA follows: TGCGCCAGCAGCCAAGATAGGGAGGGGCAACGCGTCACCGGGGAGCTGTTTTTT. As protein: CASSQDREGQRVTGELFF.

The chain has TRBV5-1 and TRBJ2-7; D gene ambiguous. The CDR3 consists of 12 residues. Per the germline V gene, CDR1 is SGHRS and CDR2 is YFSETQ. The germline V and J ends were trimmed by 5 bases and 6 bases, with 12 bases remaining between them. This CDR3 reads CASRESNLEQYF. The CDR3 nucleotides read TGCGCCAGCAGGGAGAGCAACCTCGAGCAGTACTTC.

For the CDR3, the DNA is TGTGCCAGCAGCTTGTTTGGGGGCACTAACTATGGCTACACCTTC. As protein: CASSLFGGTNYGYTF. The rearrangement links TRBV5-4 to TRBJ1-2; maybe TRBD1 (6 bases). Trimming stripped 1 base from V and 0 bases from J, with 10 bases between. The CDR3 length is 15 residues. CDR1 is SGHNT and CDR2 is YYREEE in the germline V gene (reference sequence). Together with reference TRBV5-4 and TRBJ1-2, the CDR3 gives the full variable domain: ETGVTQSPTHLIKTRGQQVTLRCSSQSGHNTVSWYQQALGQGPQFIFQYYREEENGRGNFPPRFSGLQFPNYSSELNVNALELDDSALYLCASSLFGGTNYGYTFGSGTRLTVV.

This chain joins TRBV29-1 and TRBJ2-3, with TRBD2 identical over 7 bases. CDR1 and CDR2 from the germline V gene are SQVTM and ANQGSEA. The CDR3 covers 13 residues. V dropped 4 bases and J dropped 0; count of bases not matched to a gene: 1. CDR3 residues: CSVVSGSTDTQYF. DNA of the CDR3: TGCAGCGTTGTTAGCGGGAGCACAGATACGCAGTATTTT.

J is TRBJ2-2 and V is TRBV9; 9 bases line up with TRBD1. Looked up from germline, CDR1 is SGDLS and CDR2 is YYNGEE. The CDR3 is made up of 15 amino acids. With V trimmed by 6 bases and J by 6 bases, 9 bases remained unmatched. Here the CDR3 reads CASKPDRGRSGELFF. The DNA for the CDR3 is TGTGCCAGCAAGCCGGACAGGGGACGTTCCGGGGAGCTGTTTTTT.

V usage is TRBV5-1 and J usage is TRBJ1-1, with a possible D match to TRBD1 (5 bases). CDR1 and CDR2 (germline): SGHRS, YFSETQ. The CDR3 totals 15 residues. The V gene lost 4 bases and the J gene lost 0 bases, with 13 bases spanning the gap. The CDR3 nucleotides are TGCGCCAGCAGCCCTCAGACAGTTATGAACACTGAAGCTTTCTTT. It specifies CASSPQTVMNTEAFF.

This clone was seen once. The V gene is TRBV5-6, the J gene TRBJ1-1; 7 nucleotides agree with TRBD1. CDR3 length: 15 residues. Trimming cost V 5 bases and J 2 bases; bases outside gene matches: 9. Germline V gives CDR1 SGHDT, CDR2 YYEEEE. The CDR3 DNA reads TGTGCCAGCAGTCGACCAGGGGGGAGAAACACTGAAGCTTTCTTT. Residues: CASSRPGGRNTEAFF. The variable domain in full, completed from reference TRBV5-6 and TRBJ1-1, reads DAGVTQSPTHLIKTRGQQVTLRCSPKSGHDTVSWYQQALGQGPQFIFQYYEEEERQRGNFPDRFSGHQFPNYSSELNVNALLLGDSALYLCASSRPGGRNTEAFFGQGTRLTVV.

V is TRBV7-9 and J is TRBJ1-1; D may be TRBD1 (5 bases). V lost 6 bases to trimming and J lost 1 base, with 24 bases between them. From germline, CDR1 is SEHNR and CDR2 FQNEAQ (reference sequence). The CDR3 is 18 amino acids. The CDR3 spells CASSSGWFFQGGNTEAFF. CDR3 nucleotides: TGTGCCAGCAGTTCTGGCTGGTTCTTTCAGGGCGGGAACACTGAAGCTTTCTTT.

The V gene is TRBV27, the J gene TRBJ2-3; perhaps TRBD2 as D (7 bases). CDR1 is MNHEY, CDR2 SMNVEV, per germline (reference sequence). Between the trimmed V and J ends, which lost 2 bases and 0 bases, there was a span of 18 bases. CDR3 length: 18 residues. CDR3 residues: CASSLRGRERTSTDTQYF. CDR3 nucleotide sequence: TGTGCCAGCAGTTTAAGGGGGAGGGAGCGCACAAGCACAGATACGCAGTATTTT.

The chain has TRBV11-3 and TRBJ2-3; D is possibly TRBD2 (5 bases). This CDR3 is built from 14 residues. Trimming removed 5 bases at V and 6 bases at J, with 15 bases between. Germline CDR1 reads SGHNT; CDR2 reads YENEEA. CDR3 sequence: CASSPRDRKDTQYF. The CDR3 nucleotides are TGTGCCAGCAGCCCGAGGGATCGGAAGGATACGCAGTATTTT.